This TCR beta chain was obtained from a study of cytomegalovirus exposure and HLA in healthy donors. PCR employed 60 Vbeta and 13 Jbeta primers. Clones were read by immunoSEQ multiplex PCR, and TCRdb kept only the in-frame ones, dropping some. This table holds 100,000 or so clones. The sequencing sample was made of PBMCs. The clonotype originates from a man aged 45-60 years in good health and CMV-seronegative.

The CDR3 here is CASSSFLRGPQHF. The CDR3 region has the DNA TGTGCCAGCAGCTCTTTCTTACGGGGGCCCCAGCATTTT. This sequence joins TRBV7-2 and TRBJ1-5; no definite D call. Germline lookup yields CDR1 SGHTA and CDR2 FQGNSA. The CDR3 covers 13 residues. The ends were cut back, 4 bases at V and 9 bases at J, with 13 bases in the middle.